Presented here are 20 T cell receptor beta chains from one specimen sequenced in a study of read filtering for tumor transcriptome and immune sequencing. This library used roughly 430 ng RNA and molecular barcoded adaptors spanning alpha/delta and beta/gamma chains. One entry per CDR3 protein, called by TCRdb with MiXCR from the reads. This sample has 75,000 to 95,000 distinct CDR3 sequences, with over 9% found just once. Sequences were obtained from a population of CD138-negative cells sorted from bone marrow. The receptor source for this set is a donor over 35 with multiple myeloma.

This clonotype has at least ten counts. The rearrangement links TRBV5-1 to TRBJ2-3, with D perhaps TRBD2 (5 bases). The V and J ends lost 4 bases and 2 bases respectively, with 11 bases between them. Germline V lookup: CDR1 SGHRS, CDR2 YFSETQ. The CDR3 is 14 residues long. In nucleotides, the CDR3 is TGCGCCAGCAGCACACAAGGACTCACAGATACGCAGTATTTT. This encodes CASSTQGLTDTQYF.

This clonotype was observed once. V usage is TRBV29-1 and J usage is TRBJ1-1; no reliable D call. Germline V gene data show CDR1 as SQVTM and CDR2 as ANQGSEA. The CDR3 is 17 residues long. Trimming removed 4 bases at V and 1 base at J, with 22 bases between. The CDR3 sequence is CSVVGEVFEEGNTEAFF. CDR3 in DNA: TGCAGCGTTGTGGGTGAAGTTTTTGAGGAAGGGAACACTGAAGCTTTCTTT.

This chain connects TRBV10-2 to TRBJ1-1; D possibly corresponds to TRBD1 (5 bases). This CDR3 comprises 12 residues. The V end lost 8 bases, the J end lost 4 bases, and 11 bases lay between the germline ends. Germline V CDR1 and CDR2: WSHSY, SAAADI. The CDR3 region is CASAGLGTEAFF. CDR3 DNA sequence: TGCGCCAGCGCAGGGTTGGGCACTGAAGCTTTCTTT.

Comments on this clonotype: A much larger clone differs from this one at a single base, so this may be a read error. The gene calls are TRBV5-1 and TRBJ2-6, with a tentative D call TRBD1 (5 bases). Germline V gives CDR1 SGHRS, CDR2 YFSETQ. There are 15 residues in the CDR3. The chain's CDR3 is CASSPTTSGANALTF. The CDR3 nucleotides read TGCGCCAGCAGCCCCACCACCTCTGGGGCCAACGCCCTGACTTTC.

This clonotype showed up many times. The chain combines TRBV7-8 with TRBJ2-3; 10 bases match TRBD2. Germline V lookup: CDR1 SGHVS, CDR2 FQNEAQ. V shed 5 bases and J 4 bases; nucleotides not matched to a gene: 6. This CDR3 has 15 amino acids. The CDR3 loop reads CASSIDSGGPDTQYF. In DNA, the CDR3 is TGTGCCAGCAGCATAGATAGCGGGGGGCCAGATACGCAGTATTTT.

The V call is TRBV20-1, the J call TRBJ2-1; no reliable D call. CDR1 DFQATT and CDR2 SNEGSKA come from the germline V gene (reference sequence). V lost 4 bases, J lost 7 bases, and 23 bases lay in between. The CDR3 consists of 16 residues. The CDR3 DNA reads TGCAGTGCTAACCCCCCTGTGGGGTCCCTGGGGAATGAGCAGTTCTTC. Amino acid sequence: CSANPPVGSLGNEQFF.

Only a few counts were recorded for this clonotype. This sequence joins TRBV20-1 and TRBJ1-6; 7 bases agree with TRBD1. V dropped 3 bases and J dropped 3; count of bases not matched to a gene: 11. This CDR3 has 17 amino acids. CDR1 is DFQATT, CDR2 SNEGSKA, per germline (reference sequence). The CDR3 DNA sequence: TGCAGTGCTAGTAGGGGGGCAGGGGGATTCTATAATTCACCCCTCCACTTT. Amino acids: CSASRGAGGFYNSPLHF.

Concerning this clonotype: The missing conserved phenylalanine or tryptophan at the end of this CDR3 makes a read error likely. The DNA for the CDR3 is TGCGCCAGCAGCCATCGGGTGCTTTCTGAAGCTTTCCTT. Its translation: CASSHRVLSEAFL. The chain has TRBV4-1 and TRBJ1-1; no clear D. The CDR3 has 13 residues. V was cut by 3 bases and J by 6 bases, with 11 bases left in between. Germline CDR1 MGHRA, CDR2 YSYEKL.

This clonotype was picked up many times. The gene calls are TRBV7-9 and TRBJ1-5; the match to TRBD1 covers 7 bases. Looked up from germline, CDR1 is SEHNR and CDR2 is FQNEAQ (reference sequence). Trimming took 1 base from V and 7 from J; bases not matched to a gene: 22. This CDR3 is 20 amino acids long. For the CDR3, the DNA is TGTGCCAGCAGCTTAGGATCGACAGGGTTCGCAGAGGGCCTGAGGCAGCCCCAGCATTTT. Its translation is CASSLGSTGFAEGLRQPQHF.

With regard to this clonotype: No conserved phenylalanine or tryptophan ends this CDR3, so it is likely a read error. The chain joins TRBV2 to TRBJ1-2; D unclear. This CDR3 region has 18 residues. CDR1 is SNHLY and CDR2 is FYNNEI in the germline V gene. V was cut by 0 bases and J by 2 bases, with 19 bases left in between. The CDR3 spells CASSEAGRFRDGNYGYTS. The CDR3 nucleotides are TGTGCCAGCAGTGAAGCGGGCCGCTTTCGGGATGGGAACTATGGCTACACCTCC.

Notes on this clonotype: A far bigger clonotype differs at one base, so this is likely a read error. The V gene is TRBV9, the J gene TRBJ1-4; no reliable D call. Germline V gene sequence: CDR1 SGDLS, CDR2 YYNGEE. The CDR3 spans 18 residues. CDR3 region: CASSLLTSGRMVADTLYF. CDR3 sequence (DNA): TGTGCCAGCAGCTTACTTACTAGCGGGAGAATGGTGGCAGATACGCTGTATTTT.

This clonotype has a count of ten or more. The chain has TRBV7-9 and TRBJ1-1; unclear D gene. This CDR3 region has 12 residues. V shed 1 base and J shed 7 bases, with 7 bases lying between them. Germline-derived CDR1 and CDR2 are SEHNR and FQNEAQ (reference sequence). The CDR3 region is CASSLEKGEAFF. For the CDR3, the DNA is TGTGCCAGCAGCTTAGAGAAAGGTGAAGCTTTCTTT.

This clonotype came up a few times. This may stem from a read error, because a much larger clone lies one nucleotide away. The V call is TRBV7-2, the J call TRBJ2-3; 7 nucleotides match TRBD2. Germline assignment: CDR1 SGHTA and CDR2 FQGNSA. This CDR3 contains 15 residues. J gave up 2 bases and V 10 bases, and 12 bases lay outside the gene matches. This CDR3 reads CANQPSGSTTDTQYF. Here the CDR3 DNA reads TGTGCCAACCAGCCTAGCGGTTCTACCACAGATACGCAGTATTTT.

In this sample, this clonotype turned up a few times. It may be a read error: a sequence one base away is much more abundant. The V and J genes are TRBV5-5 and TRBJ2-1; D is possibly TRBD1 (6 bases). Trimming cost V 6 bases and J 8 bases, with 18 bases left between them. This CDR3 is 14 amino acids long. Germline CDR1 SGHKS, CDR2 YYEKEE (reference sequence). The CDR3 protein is CASTRSRTDDEQFF. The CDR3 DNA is TGTGCCAGCACAAGATCCCGGACAGACGATGAGCAGTTCTTC.

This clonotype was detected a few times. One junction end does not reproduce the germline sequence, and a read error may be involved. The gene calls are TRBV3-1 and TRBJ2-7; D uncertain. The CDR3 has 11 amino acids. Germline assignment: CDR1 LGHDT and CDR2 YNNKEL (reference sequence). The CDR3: CTSSQSYEQYF. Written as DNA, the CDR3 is TGTACCAGCAGCCAATCCTACGAGCAGTACTTC.

Here the CDR3 DNA reads TGCAGTGCGCCGACAGGGAGCAATCAGCCCCAGCATTTT. Amino acids: CSAPTGSNQPQHF. The J gene is TRBJ1-5, the V gene TRBV20-1, with 7 positions matching TRBD1. The germline V gene encodes CDR1 DFQATT and CDR2 SNEGSKA (reference sequence). This CDR3 has 13 residues. With 6 bases clipped from V and 1 base from J, the junction kept 3 bases outside the gene matches.

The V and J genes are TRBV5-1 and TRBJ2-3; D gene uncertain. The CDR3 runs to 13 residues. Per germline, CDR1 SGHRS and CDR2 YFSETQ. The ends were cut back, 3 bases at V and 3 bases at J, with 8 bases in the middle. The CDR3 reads CASSSENTDTQYF. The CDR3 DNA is TGCGCCAGCAGCTCCGAGAATACAGATACGCAGTATTTT.

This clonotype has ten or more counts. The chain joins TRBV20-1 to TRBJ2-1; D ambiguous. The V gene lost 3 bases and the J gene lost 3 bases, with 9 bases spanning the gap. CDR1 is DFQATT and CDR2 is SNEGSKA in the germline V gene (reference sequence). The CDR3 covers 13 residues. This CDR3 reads CSASPRRYNEQFF. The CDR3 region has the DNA TGCAGTGCTAGCCCCAGGCGCTACAATGAGCAGTTCTTC.

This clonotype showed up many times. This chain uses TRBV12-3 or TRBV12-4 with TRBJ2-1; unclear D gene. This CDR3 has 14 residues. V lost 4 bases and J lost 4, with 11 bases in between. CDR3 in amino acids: CASSYAAGYNEQFF. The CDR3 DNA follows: TGTGCCAGCAGTTACGCGGCCGGATACAATGAGCAGTTCTTC.

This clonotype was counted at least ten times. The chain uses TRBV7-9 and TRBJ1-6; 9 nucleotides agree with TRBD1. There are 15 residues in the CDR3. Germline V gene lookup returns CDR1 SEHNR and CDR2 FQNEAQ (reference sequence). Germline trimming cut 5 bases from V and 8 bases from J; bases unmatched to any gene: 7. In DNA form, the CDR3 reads TGTGCCAGCAGCCTCCGGGACAGGGTGGATTCACCCCTCCACTTT. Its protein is CASSLRDRVDSPLHF. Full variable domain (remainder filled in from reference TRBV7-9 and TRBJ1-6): DTGVSQNPRHKITKRGQNVTFRCDPISEHNRLYWYRQTLGQGPEFLTYFQNEAQLEKSRLLSDRFSAERPKGSFSTLEIQRTEQGDSAMYLCASSLRDRVDSPLHFGNGTRLTVT.